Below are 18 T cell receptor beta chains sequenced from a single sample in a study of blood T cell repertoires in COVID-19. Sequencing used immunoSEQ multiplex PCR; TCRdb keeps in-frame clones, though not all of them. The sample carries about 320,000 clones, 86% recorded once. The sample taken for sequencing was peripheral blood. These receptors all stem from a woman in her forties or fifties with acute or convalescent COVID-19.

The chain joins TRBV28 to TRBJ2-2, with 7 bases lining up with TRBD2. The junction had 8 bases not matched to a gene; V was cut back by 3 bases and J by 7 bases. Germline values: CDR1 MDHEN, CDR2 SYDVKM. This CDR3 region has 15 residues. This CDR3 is CASSFGGRVVGELFF. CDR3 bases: TGTGCCAGCAGTTTTGGCGGGAGAGTTGTCGGGGAGCTGTTTTTT.

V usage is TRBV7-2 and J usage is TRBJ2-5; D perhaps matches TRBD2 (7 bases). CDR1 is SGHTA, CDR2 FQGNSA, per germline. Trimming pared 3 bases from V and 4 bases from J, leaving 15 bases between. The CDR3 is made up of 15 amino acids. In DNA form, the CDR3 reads TGTGCCAGCAGCTTCCAGCGGGGAGGGGGAGAGACCCAGTACTTC. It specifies CASSFQRGGGETQYF. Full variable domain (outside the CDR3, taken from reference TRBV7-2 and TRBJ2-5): GAGVSQSPSNKVTEKGKDVELRCDPISGHTALYWYRQSLGQGLEFLIYFQGNSAPDKSGLPSDRFSAERTGGSVSTLTIQRTQQEDSAVYLCASSFQRGGGETQYFGPGTRLLVL.

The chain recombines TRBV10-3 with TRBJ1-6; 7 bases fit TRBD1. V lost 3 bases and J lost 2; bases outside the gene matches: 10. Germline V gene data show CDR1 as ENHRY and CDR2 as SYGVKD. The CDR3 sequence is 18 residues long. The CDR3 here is CAISDSGTAFPYNSPLHF. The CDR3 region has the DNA TGTGCCATCAGTGATTCCGGGACAGCATTTCCCTATAATTCACCCCTCCACTTT.

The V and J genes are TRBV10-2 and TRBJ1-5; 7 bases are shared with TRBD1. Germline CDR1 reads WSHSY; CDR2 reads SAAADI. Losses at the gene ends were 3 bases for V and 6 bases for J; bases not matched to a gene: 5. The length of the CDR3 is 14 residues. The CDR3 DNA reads TGCGCCAGCAGTGAAAGGGGGCAGGCTCAGCCCCAGCATTTT. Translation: CASSERGQAQPQHF.

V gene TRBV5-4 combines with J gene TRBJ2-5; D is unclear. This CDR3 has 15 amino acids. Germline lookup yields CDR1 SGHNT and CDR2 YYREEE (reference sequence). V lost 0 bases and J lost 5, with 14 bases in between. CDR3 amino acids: CASSLEGRMEETQYF. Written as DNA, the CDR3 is TGTGCCAGCAGCTTGGAAGGTCGAATGGAGGAGACCCAGTACTTC.

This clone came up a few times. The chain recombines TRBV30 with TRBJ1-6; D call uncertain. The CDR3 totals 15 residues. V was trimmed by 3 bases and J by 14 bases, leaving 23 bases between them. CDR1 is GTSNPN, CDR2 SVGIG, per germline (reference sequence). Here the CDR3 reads CAWRQQPGSRLSLHF. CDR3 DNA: TGTGCCTGGAGGCAACAACCGGGATCACGGCTATCCCTCCACTTT.

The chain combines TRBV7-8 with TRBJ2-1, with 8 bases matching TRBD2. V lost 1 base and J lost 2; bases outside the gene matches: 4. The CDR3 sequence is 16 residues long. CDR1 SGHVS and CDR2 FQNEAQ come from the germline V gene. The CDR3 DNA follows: TGTGCCAGCAGCTTAGTAGGGCGGGGGGCCTACAATGAGCAGTTCTTC. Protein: CASSLVGRGAYNEQFF.

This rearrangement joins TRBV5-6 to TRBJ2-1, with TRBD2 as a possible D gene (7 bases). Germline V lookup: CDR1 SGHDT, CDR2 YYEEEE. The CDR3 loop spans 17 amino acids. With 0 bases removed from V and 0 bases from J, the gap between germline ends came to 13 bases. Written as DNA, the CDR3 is TGTGCCAGCAGCTTGGAACGGGGGGCGAGCTCCTACAATGAGCAGTTCTTC. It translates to CASSLERGASSYNEQFF.

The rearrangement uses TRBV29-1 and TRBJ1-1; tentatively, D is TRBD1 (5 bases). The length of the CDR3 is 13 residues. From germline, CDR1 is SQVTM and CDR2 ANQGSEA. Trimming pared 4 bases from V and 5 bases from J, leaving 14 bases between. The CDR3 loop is CSVVEGLGTEAFF. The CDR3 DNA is TGCAGCGTTGTTGAGGGACTAGGAACTGAAGCTTTCTTT.

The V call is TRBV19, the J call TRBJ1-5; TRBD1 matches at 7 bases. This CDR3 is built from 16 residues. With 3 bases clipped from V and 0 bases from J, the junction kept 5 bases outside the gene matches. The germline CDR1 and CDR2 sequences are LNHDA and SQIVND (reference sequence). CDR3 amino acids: CASSMKGAYSNQPQHF. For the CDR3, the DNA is TGTGCCAGTAGTATGAAGGGGGCATATAGCAATCAGCCCCAGCATTTT.

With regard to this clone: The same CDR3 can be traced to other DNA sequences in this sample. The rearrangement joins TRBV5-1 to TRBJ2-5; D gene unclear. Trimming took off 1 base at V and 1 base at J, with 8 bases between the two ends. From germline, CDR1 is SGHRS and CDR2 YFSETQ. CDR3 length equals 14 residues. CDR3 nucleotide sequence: TGCGCCAGCAGCTTGTTGGGCACCCAAGAGACCCAGTACTTC. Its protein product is CASSLLGTQETQYF.

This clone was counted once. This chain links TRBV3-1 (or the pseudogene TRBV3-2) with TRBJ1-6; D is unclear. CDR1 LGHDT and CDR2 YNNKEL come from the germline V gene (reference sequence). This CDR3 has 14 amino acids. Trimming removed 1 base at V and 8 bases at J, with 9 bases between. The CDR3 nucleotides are TGTGCCAGCAGCCAAGGGGCAGCAGATTCACCCCTCCACTTT. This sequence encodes CASSQGAADSPLHF.

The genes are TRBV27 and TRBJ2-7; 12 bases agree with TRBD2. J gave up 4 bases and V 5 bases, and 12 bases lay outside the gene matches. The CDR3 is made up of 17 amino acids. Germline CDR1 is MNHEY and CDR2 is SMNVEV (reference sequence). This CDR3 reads CASSHESPGLAGYEQYF. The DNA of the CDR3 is TGTGCCAGCAGTCACGAATCTCCGGGACTAGCGGGTTACGAGCAGTACTTC.

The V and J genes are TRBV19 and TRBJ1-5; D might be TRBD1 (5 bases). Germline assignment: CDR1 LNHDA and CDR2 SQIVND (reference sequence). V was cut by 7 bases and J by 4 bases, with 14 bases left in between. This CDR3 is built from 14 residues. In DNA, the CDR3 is TGTGCCAGTACTGGTGGGGCCGTTAATCAGCCCCAGCATTTT. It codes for CASTGGAVNQPQHF.

CDR3 amino acids: CASSLIQGPTKDEQFF. For the CDR3, the DNA is TGTGCCAGCAGTCTCATACAGGGGCCAACAAAGGATGAGCAGTTCTTC. The chain recombines TRBV27 with TRBJ2-1; 7 positions agree with TRBD1. Germline loops: CDR1 MNHEY, CDR2 SMNVEV (reference sequence). After removal of 5 bases from V and 8 bases from J, the junction contained 15 bases not matched to a gene. CDR3 length: 16 amino acids.

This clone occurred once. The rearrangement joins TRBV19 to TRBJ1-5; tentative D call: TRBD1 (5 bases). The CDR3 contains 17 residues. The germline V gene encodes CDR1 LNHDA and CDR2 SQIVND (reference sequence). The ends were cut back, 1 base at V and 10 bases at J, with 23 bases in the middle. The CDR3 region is CASSIGQGLGALRPQHF. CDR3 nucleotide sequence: TGTGCCAGTAGTATAGGTCAGGGTCTAGGGGCCCTCAGACCCCAGCATTTT.

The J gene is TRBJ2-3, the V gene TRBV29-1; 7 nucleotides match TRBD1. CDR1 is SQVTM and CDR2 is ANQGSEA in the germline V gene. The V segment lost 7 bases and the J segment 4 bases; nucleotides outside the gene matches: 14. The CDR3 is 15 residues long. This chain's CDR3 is CSAQTGLLWSDTQYF. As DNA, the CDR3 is TGCAGCGCCCAGACAGGGCTGCTTTGGTCAGATACGCAGTATTTT.

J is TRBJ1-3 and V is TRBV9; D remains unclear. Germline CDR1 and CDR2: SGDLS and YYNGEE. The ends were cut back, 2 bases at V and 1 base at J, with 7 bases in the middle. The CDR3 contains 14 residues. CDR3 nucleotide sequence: TGTGCCAGCAGCGTTCTTAATTCTGGAAACACCATATATTTT. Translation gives CASSVLNSGNTIYF.